These 15 T cell receptor beta chains came from one sample sequenced in a study of beta chain features in type 1 diabetes. The study reverse transcribed the entire isolated RNA, so it sequenced expressed TCRB transcripts. The method was immunoSEQ multiplex PCR; TCRdb's version includes in-frame clones alone and lacks a portion of them. The repertoire holds some 330,000 clones, with roughly 9.6% as singletons. Sequences were obtained from naive CD4+ T cells from blood. Receptor source: a woman aged 30 to 39 in good health.

This clone was recorded a few times. CDR3 nucleotide sequence: TGCGCCAGCAGCCAGGGACCGACTAGCGGGTTAGGAGAGACCCAGTACTTC. Its translation: CASSQGPTSGLGETQYF. The V call is TRBV4-3, the J call TRBJ2-5; 10 positions match TRBD2. CDR1 LGHNA and CDR2 YSLEER come from the germline V gene. The CDR3 sequence is 17 residues long. The V gene end was trimmed by 3 bases and the J gene end by 4 bases; junction bases not matched to a gene: 11.

The chain combines TRBV9 with TRBJ2-3; TRBD2 matches at 7 bases. Trimming at V came to 4 bases and at J to 0 bases, leaving 5 bases not matched to a gene. The CDR3 has 15 amino acids. Germline V gene sequence: CDR1 SGDLS, CDR2 YYNGEE. CDR3 DNA: TGTGCCAGCAGCTCCCGGGGGGACAGCACAGATACGCAGTATTTT. Protein product: CASSSRGDSTDTQYF.

This clone has a handful of counts. The J gene is TRBJ2-1, the V gene TRBV5-1; 10 positions agree with TRBD2. This CDR3 region has 15 residues. With 3 bases clipped from V and 16 bases from J, the junction kept 16 bases outside the gene matches. CDR1 SGHRS and CDR2 YFSETQ come from the germline V gene. The DNA for the CDR3 is TGCGCCAGCAGCTCCGTCCCGGGACTAGCGTCCCGCCGATTCTTC. Translation: CASSSVPGLASRRFF.

A few counts support this clone. The J gene is TRBJ2-3, the V gene TRBV30; weak D call: TRBD1 (5 bases). V lost 2 bases to trimming and J lost 10 bases, with 10 bases between them. The CDR3 consists of 11 residues. Germline V CDR1 and CDR2: GTSNPN, SVGIG (reference sequence). The CDR3 DNA reads TGTGCCTGGAGTCCGGACATGCCGCAGTATTTT. It encodes CAWSPDMPQYF.

This clone was found a few times. The CDR3 sequence is CASSVDGGNTEAFF. The DNA for the CDR3 is TGTGCCAGCAGCGTAGATGGCGGGAACACTGAAGCTTTCTTT. The genes are TRBV9 and TRBJ1-1; D not resolved. This CDR3 spans 14 amino acids. V dropped 0 bases and J dropped 1 base, with 7 bases sitting between them. Germline V gives CDR1 SGDLS, CDR2 YYNGEE.

J is TRBJ1-5 and V is TRBV29-1; 8 positions agree with TRBD1. J lost 6 bases, V lost 6 bases, and 7 bases had no gene match. CDR1 is SQVTM, CDR2 ANQGSEA, per germline. The CDR3 totals 13 residues. CDR3 region: CSVTQGVGQPQHF. CDR3 nucleotide sequence: TGCAGCGTGACACAGGGGGTAGGTCAGCCCCAGCATTTT. The full variable domain, with the rest looked up from reference TRBV29-1 and TRBJ1-5, is SAVISQKPSRDICQRGTSLTIQCQVDSQVTMMFWYRQQPGQSLTLIATANQGSEATYESGFVIDKFPISRPNLTFSTLTVSNMSPEDSSIYLCSVTQGVGQPQHFGDGTRLSIL.

This clone was observed a handful of times. At one end the junction does not follow the germline gene, possibly because of a read error. The gene calls are TRBV20-1 and TRBJ2-3; 9 bases match TRBD2. The CDR3 spans 11 residues. CDR1 DFQATT and CDR2 SNEGSKA come from the germline V gene (reference sequence). CDR3 bases: TGCAGTGCTAGTCGGCTAGCGGGACAGAGTTTT. This translates into CSASRLAGQSF.

A few counts support this clone. This chain joins TRBV4-1 and TRBJ1-5, with 9 nucleotides matching TRBD1. The CDR3 extends over 19 amino acids. Germline loops: CDR1 MGHRA, CDR2 YSYEKL. V gave up 1 base and J gave up 0 bases; unmatched junction bases: 10. The CDR3 loop is CASSQGPGQGTYSNQPQHF. CDR3 DNA: TGCGCCAGCAGCCAAGGGCCGGGACAGGGAACTTATAGCAATCAGCCCCAGCATTTT.

The table lists this clone with a few counts. The chain couples TRBV7-9 to TRBJ2-7; 8 bases are a match to TRBD2. This CDR3 is 15 amino acids long. Germline loops: CDR1 SEHNR, CDR2 FQNEAQ (reference sequence). Germline trimming cut 1 base from V and 4 bases from J; bases unmatched to any gene: 6. CDR3 protein: CASSLGAGGGYEQYF. The CDR3 DNA follows: TGTGCCAGCAGCTTAGGCGCGGGAGGAGGGTACGAGCAGTACTTC.

This clone was recorded a few times. The V and J genes are TRBV28 and TRBJ2-2; D is ambiguous. The CDR3 runs to 15 residues. Deletions cut 1 base from V and 1 base from J, with 7 bases between. The V gene's germline CDR1 is MDHEN and CDR2 SYDVKM. The CDR3 region is CASSLFRQNTGELFF. The CDR3 nucleotides read TGTGCCAGCAGTTTATTCAGGCAGAACACCGGGGAGCTGTTTTTT.

V usage is TRBV7-9 and J usage is TRBJ1-4, with a possible D match to TRBD1 (6 bases). Germline assignment: CDR1 SEHNR and CDR2 FQNEAQ (reference sequence). The CDR3 runs 15 residues. V was shortened by 6 bases and J by 4 bases, with 15 bases between the two germline ends. CDR3 amino acids: CASSPQGRGNEKLFF. Written as DNA, the CDR3 is TGTGCCAGCAGTCCACAGGGCCGTGGTAATGAAAAACTGTTTTTT.

This clone came up a few times. This chain uses TRBV5-1 with TRBJ1-2; perhaps TRBD1 as D (6 bases). Trimming cost V 4 bases and J 8 bases, with 18 bases left between them. Germline loops: CDR1 SGHRS, CDR2 YFSETQ. The CDR3 spans 14 residues. CDR3 nucleotide sequence: TGCGCCAGCAGCAACCAAGGGGGGGCAAGCGGCTACACCTTC. This sequence encodes CASSNQGGASGYTF.

The chain recombines TRBV19 with TRBJ1-4; TRBD1 matches at 7 bases. The germline V gene has CDR1 LNHDA and CDR2 SQIVND (reference sequence). CDR3 size: 14 residues. The V segment lost 6 bases and the J segment 7 bases; nucleotides outside the gene matches: 8. The CDR3 protein is CASRRRGQGEKLFF. The CDR3, as DNA: TGTGCCAGTAGAAGGAGGGGGCAGGGTGAAAAACTGTTTTTT.

This clone occurred a few times. The gene calls are TRBV28 and TRBJ2-1; 9 nucleotides line up with TRBD2. Germline lookup yields CDR1 MDHEN and CDR2 SYDVKM. This CDR3 has 15 residues. With V trimmed by 5 bases and J by 5 bases, 7 bases remained unmatched. CDR3 in DNA: TGTGCCAGCAGTCTACTGGCGGGAGGGGACAATGAGCAGTTCTTC. Translated: CASSLLAGGDNEQFF.

This clone was seen a few times. V and J are TRBV9 and TRBJ1-1, with 9 positions matching TRBD1. CDR1 is SGDLS and CDR2 is YYNGEE in the germline V gene. CDR3 size: 13 residues. V lost 5 bases and J lost 12; bases outside the gene matches: 11. The CDR3 protein is CASSLGTGGSTFF. For the CDR3, the DNA is TGTGCCAGCAGTCTCGGTACAGGGGGCTCAACTTTCTTT.